This TCR beta chain is from a study of identical twins. Study results and caveats: Partial confounding of zero-insertion analyses by invariant MAIT and iNKT cells was possible. The models systematically underestimated how much out-of-frame TCR alpha was shared in monozygotic twins.

V dropped 1 base and J dropped 7 bases, with 7 bases sitting between them. CDR1 is SEHNR, CDR2 FQNEAQ, per germline (reference sequence). There are 12 residues in the CDR3. On this clonotype itself: The antigen is not known.

Using its own MiXCR run on the 5' RACE reads, TCRdb lists one record per CDR3 protein. The table shows 640,000 or so distinct CDR3 sequences, with around 6% occurring only once. The sequencing sample was made of naive T cells sorted from blood. This rearrangement joins TRBV7-9 to TRBJ1-2; a possible D gene is TRBD1 (5 bases). This clonotype was sampled from a man between 18 and 29 years old in good health. CDR3 in amino acids: CASSLGQSGYTF. For the CDR3, the DNA is TGTGCCAGCAGCTTAGGACAGTCTGGCTACACCTTC. The variable domain in full, with the rest retrieved from reference TRBV7-9 and TRBJ1-2, is DTGVSQNPRHKITKRGQNVTFRCDPISEHNRLYWYRQTLGQGPEFLTYFQNEAQLEKSRLLSDRFSAERPKGSFSTLEIQRTEQGDSAMYLCASSLGQSGYTFGSGTRLTVV.